The TCR beta chain under discussion was sequenced for a study of OX40 agonist ivuxolimab in advanced cancers. Whole-study context: Partial responses, seen in three patients, involved one hepatocellular carcinoma and two cutaneous melanomas.

Germline CDR1 MNHEY, CDR2 SVGAGI. The CDR3 runs to 13 residues. J was trimmed by 7 bases and V by 2 bases; bases with no gene match: 5. TCRdb keeps only in-frame clones here, not all; method: immunoSEQ multiplex PCR. The profile shows tens of thousands of clones, 65% to 80% of them singletons. With regard to this clone: As yet, its antigen is unknown.

Whole-study findings and limits: The CD4+ and CD8+ T cells in the blood had expanded clonally by week 6 at 0.1 to 3.0 mg/kg.

This chain links TRBV6-5 with TRBJ2-7; TRBD2 agrees at 7 bases. Material: CD4+ or CD8+ T cells sorted from blood, obtained in a trial of the OX40 agonist ivuxolimab. This clonotype was obtained from an adult with an advanced solid tumor such as melanoma, head and neck, liver or kidney cancer. The CDR3 spells CASSYGRGKEQYF. Written as DNA, the CDR3 is TGTGCCAGCAGTTACGGGCGGGGGAAAGAGCAGTACTTC.